This TCR beta chain is drawn from a study of T cell responses to AZD1222 COVID-19 vaccine (dated by TCRdb to the early 2020s). About the investigation overall: AZD1222 recipients whose second dose came at about 4 weeks and those whose second dose came at about 12 weeks were combined into one group, since spike-specific TCR depth and breadth did not differ between the two schedules. A total of 230 to 250 trial participants underwent TCR sequencing, of whom 200 to 220 received two doses of AZD1222 and some 25 received two doses of the MenACWY control vaccine. Enrollment into the trials was organized by age into subgroups of 18-55, 56-69 and 70-plus years, and those subgroups contained approximately 150, 30 and 60 TCR-sequenced participants, respectively.

The CDR3 regions of human TCRbeta chains were subjected to immunosequencing. The original methods were these. Repertoire TCRs were checked for matches against a reference library of SARS-CoV-2-specific TCRs that had been generated using the MIRA antigen-specificity platform. Breadth was defined as the fraction of unique TCRs that were SARS-CoV-2-associated. Depth was defined as the fraction of total T cells that were SARS-CoV-2-associated. Using the MIRA data, every spike-specific TCR was mapped to the spike region that the TCR reacted to and assigned to either a CD4 or a CD8 class. Log10-transformed breadth and depth values were compared by one-way ANOVA with Sidak's multiple comparisons tests. TCRdb mirrors the immuneACCESS table, restricted to in-frame sequences. Some clones are absent from its copies; in checked studies, under half trace to an unresolved V gene, and the reason for the others is unknown. The D gene and trimming were derived from the DNA, and the V and J assignments and clone size from that table. Present in this sample are tens of thousands of clones, around 89% of which were seen just once. The ten largest make up around 5.8% of the sample.

Details on this clone: This receptor's antigen is unknown. Qualities for individual bases were not recorded, and no much larger clone is one base off.

The time point label of this sample denotes: baseline before first vaccination. Vaccinee samples were obtained from the UK trials COV001 and COV002, which included a single-blind randomized controlled phase 2/3 trial of AZD1222 (ChAdOx1 nCoV-19) in healthy adults. Trial participant PBMC samples were collected at day 0 and day 28 after the second dose for TCRbeta chain sequencing. V gives up 1 base and J gives up 4 bases, and the segment between their germline ends measures 7 bases. Reading the germline V gene gives CDR1 MDHEN and CDR2 SYDVKM. The CDR3 contains 13 residues, cysteine and phenylalanine counted. Of the read, only the CDR3 DNA is kept; its 39 bases are in frame from base 1. Overall results and qualifications from the work: Because no day 14 peak-response samples were available, repertoires were characterized only after the peak T cell response. Epitopes outside the regions mutated in the B.1.351 and B.1.1.7 variants were reportedly recognized by nearly half of the unique spike-specific TCRs. After two AZD1222 doses, both the breadth and the depth of spike-specific TCRs were significantly higher than at day 0 and than in MenACWY recipients. The 56-69-year group was small, and its depth increase did not reach significance, likely because of low power. CD4 TCRs associated with the vaccine covered the entire spike protein, and the dominant responses were in regions 160-218 and 743-854. Most participants were white British and females outnumbered males, and the authors suggested that clonal diversity may have been underestimated. Only six AZD1222 recipients were SARS-CoV-2 seropositive at baseline, limiting conclusions about previously exposed vaccinees.

The TCR sequence derives from an adult in good health. The sample here was peripheral blood, taken on day 0 of AZD1222 vaccination. Rearrangement joined TRBV28 to TRBJ1-1, with a tentative D gene TRBD1 over 5 matching bases. The DNA sequence follows: TGTGCCAGCAGTTTATACGGGGGCACTGAAGCTTTCTTT. Its translation is CASSLYGGTEAFF.